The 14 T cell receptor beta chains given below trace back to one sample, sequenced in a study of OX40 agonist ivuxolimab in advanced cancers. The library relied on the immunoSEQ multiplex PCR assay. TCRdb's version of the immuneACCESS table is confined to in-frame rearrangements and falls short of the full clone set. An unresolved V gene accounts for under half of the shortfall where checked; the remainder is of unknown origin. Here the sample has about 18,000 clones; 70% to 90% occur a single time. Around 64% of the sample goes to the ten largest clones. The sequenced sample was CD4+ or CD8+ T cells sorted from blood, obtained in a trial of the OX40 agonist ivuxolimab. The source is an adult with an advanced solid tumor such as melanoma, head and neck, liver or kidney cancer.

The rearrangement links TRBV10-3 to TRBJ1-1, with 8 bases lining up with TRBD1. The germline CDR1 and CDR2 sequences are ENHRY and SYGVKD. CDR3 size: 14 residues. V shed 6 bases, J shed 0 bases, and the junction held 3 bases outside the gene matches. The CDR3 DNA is TGTGCCATCAGCAGGGGGCGCGTGAACACTGAAGCTTTCTTT. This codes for CAISRGRVNTEAFF.

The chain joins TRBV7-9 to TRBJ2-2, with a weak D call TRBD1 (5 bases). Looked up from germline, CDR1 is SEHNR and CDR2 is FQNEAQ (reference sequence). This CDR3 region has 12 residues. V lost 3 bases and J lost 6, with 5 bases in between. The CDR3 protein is CASSLTAGELFF. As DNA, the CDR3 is TGTGCCAGCAGCTTGACAGCCGGGGAGCTGTTTTTT. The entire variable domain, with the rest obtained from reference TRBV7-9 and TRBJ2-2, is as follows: DTGVSQNPRHKITKRGQNVTFRCDPISEHNRLYWYRQTLGQGPEFLTYFQNEAQLEKSRLLSDRFSAERPKGSFSTLEIQRTEQGDSAMYLCASSLTAGELFFGEGSRLTVL.

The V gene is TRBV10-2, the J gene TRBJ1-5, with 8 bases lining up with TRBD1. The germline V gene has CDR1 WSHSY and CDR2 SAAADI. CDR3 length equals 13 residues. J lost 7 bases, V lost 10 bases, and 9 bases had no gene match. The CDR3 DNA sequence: TGCGCCACCTTAGTCACAGGGGGGCAGCCCCAGCATTTT. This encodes CATLVTGGQPQHF.

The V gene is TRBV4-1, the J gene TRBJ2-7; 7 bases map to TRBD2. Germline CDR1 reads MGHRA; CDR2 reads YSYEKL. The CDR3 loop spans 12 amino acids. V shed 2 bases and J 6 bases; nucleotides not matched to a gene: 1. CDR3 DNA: TGCGCCAGCAGCCAAAGCGGGGTCGAGCAGTACTTC. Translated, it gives CASSQSGVEQYF.

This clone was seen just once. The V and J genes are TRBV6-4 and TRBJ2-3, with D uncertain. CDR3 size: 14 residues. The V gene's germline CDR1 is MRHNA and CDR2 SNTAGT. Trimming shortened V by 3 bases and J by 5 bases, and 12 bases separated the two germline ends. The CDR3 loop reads CASSEGPPGDTQYF. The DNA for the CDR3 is TGTGCCAGCAGTGAAGGCCCCCCCGGAGATACGCAGTATTTT.

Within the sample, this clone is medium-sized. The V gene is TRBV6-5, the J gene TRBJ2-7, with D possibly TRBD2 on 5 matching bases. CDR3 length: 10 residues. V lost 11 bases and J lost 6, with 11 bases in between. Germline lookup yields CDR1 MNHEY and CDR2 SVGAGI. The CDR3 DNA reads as TGTGCCTGGAGGAGCGGCGAGCAGTACTTC. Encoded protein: CAWRSGEQYF.

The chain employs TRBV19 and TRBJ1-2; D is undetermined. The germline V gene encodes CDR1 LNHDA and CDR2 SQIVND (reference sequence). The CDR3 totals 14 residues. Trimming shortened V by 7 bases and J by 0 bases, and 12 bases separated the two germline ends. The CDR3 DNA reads TGTGCCAGTACCCCCTCGACATCTAACTATGGCTACACCTTC. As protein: CASTPSTSNYGYTF.

CDR3 sequence: CASSRDRGNNEQFF. In DNA form, the CDR3 reads TGCGCCAGCAGCAGGGACAGGGGGAACAATGAGCAGTTCTTC. The chain has TRBV4-3 and TRBJ2-1; 11 bases are a match to TRBD1. Trimming took 5 bases from V and 5 from J; bases not matched to a gene: 2. The germline V gene has CDR1 LGHNA and CDR2 YSLEER. The CDR3 is 14 amino acids.

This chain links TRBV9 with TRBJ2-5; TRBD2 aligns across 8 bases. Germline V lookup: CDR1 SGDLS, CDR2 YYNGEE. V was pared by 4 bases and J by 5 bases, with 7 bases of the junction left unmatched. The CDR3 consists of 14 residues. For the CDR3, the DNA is TGTGCCAGCAGCTCCAGATCGGGAGGGGAGACCCAGTACTTC. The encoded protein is CASSSRSGGETQYF. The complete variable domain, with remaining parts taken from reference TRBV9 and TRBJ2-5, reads DSGVTQTPKHLITATGQRVTLRCSPRSGDLSVYWYQQSLDQGLQFLIQYYNGEERAKGNILERFSAQQFPDLHSELNLSSLELGDSALYFCASSSRSGGETQYFGPGTRLLVL.

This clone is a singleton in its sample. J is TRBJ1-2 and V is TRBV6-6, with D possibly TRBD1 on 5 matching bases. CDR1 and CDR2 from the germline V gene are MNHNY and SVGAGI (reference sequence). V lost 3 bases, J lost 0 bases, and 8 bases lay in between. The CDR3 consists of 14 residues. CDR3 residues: CASSYGASNYGYTF. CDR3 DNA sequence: TGTGCCAGCAGTTATGGGGCGTCTAACTATGGCTACACCTTC.

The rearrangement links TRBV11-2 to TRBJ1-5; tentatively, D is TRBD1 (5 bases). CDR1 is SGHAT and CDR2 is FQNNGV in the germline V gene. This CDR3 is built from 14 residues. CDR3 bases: TGTGCTACTTCAAAGGCAGGGTTGGGTCAGCCCCAGCATTTT. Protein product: CATSKAGLGQPQHF.

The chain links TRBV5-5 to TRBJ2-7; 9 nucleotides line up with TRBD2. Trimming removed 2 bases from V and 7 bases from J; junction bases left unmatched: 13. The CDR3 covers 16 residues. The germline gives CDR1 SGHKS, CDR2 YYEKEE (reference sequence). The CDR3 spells CASSLGWREGLREQYF. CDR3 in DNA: TGTGCCAGCAGCTTAGGGTGGCGGGAGGGCCTGAGGGAGCAGTACTTC.

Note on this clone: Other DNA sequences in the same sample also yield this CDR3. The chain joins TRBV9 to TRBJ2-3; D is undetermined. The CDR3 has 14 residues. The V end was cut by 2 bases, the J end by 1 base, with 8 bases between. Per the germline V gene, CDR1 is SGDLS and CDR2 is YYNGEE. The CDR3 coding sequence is TGTGCCAGCAGCGTCCCTGGACGCACAGATACGCAGTATTTT. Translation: CASSVPGRTDTQYF.

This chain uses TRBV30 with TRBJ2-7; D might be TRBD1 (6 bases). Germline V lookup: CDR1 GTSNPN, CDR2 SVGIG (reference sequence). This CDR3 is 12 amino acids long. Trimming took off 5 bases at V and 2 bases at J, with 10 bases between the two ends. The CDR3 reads CAWGTSAYEQYF. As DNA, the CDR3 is TGTGCCTGGGGGACATCCGCCTACGAGCAGTACTTC. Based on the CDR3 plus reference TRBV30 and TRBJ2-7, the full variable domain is SQTIHQWPATLVQPVGSPLSLECTVEGTSNPNLYWYRQAAGRGLQLLFYSVGIGQISSEVPQNLSASRPQDRQFILSSKKLLLSDSGFYLCAWGTSAYEQYFGPGTRLTVT.